This T cell receptor beta chain was documented in a study of blood T cell repertoires in COVID-19. In the study overall: Samples came from the United States, Italy and Spain, spanning acute and convalescent COVID-19. In each case, the material was cDNA or gDNA derived from T cells, B-cell-depleted T cells, or PBMCs.

V was shortened by 5 bases and J by 4 bases, with 14 bases between the two germline ends. Germline V CDR1 and CDR2: LNHDA, SQIVND (reference sequence). The CDR3 covers 14 residues. The Seattle site enrolled patients during active infection and followed them longitudinally. Source study methods: Amplification with reference gene primers provided the estimates of nucleated cell counts. Libraries were prepared by immunoSEQ multiplex PCR; TCRdb keeps only in-frame clonotypes and omits some of them. Clonal size and the V and J genes are those of that table, whereas D and trimming came from the DNA. The profile shows about 130,000 clones, approximately 85% of them singletons.

Sample: peripheral blood. The sequence was collected from a woman of 80 years or more with COVID-19, enrolled during active disease. The chain joins TRBV19 to TRBJ1-2; D is unresolved. DNA for the CDR3: TGTGCCAGTAGTTTCCTGGGAGGTCTCTATGGCTACACCTTC. Its protein is CASSFLGGLYGYTF.